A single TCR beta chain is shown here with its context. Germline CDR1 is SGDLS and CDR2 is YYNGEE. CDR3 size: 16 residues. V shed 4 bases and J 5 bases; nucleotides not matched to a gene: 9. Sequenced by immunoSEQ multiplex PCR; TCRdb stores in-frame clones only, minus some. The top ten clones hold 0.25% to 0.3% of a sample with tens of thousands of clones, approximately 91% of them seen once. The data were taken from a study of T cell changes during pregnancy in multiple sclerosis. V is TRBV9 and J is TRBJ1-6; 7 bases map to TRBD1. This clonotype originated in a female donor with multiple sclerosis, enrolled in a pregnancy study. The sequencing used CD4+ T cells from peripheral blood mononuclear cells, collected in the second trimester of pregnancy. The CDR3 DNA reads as TGTGCCAGCAGCCAGTTAGGGGGACAGAATAATTCACCCCTCCACTTT. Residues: CASSQLGGQNNSPLHF.